The 12 T cell receptor beta chains presented below share a single source sample, sequenced in a study of response to subunit inactivated influenza vaccine. TCRdb reprocessed the RT-PCR reads with MiXCR, giving one entry per CDR3 protein. The sample has 710,000 or so distinct CDR3 sequences; about 15% are singletons. The sample in question was PBMCs from blood, obtained about 13 days after vaccination. Receptors originate from a man aged 50 to 59 who received an inactivated influenza vaccine.

The chain uses TRBV7-3 and TRBJ2-1, with 9 bases identical to TRBD2. Looked up from germline, CDR1 is SGHTA and CDR2 is FQGTGA. V was clipped by 1 base and J by 3 bases; unmatched bases: 13. CDR3 length equals 19 residues. The chain's CDR3 is CASSLNPPTSGEGYNEQFF. The CDR3 region has the DNA TGTGCCAGCAGCTTAAACCCCCCGACTAGCGGAGAAGGCTACAATGAGCAGTTCTTC.

This clonotype was counted once. The chain joins TRBV14 to TRBJ2-1; 9 bases are a match to TRBD1. CDR1 and CDR2 (germline): SGHDN, FVKESK. CDR3 length equals 16 residues. J gave up 4 bases and V 3 bases, and 7 bases lay outside the gene matches. The CDR3 here is CASSHLGDRAYNEQFF. CDR3 DNA sequence: TGTGCCAGCAGCCACCTAGGGGACAGGGCTTACAATGAGCAGTTCTTC.

This clonotype was seen a handful of times. The chain has TRBV29-1 and TRBJ2-7, with TRBD1 identical over 12 bases. The germline V gene has CDR1 SQVTM and CDR2 ANQGSEA. With V trimmed by 3 bases and J by 5 bases, 2 bases remained unmatched. This CDR3 contains 13 residues. The CDR3 is CSVDWDRGHEQYF. CDR3 nucleotide sequence: TGCAGCGTTGATTGGGACAGGGGGCACGAGCAGTACTTC.

The chain has TRBV14 and TRBJ1-2; 9 bases are shared with TRBD1. CDR1 is SGHDN and CDR2 is FVKESK in the germline V gene. J was trimmed by 14 bases and V by 0 bases; bases with no gene match: 10. The CDR3 spans 14 residues. CDR3 coding DNA: TGTGCCAGCAGCCAAGATCACGGGACAGGGTCAATTACCTTC. It encodes CASSQDHGTGSITF.

The chain recombines TRBV4-3 with TRBJ2-7; TRBD1 matches at 12 bases. Losses at the gene ends were 3 bases for V and 4 bases for J; bases not matched to a gene: 4. The CDR3 has 15 residues. Looked up from germline, CDR1 is LGHNA and CDR2 is YSLEER. The CDR3 nucleotides are TGCGCCAGCAGCCAGCGGGACAGGGGGCCGTACGAGCAGTACTTC. Residues: CASSQRDRGPYEQYF.

A few counts support this clonotype. The chain uses TRBV14 and TRBJ2-1; 8 bases map to TRBD1. CDR1 is SGHDN, CDR2 FVKESK, per germline. J lost 9 bases, V lost 4 bases, and 5 bases had no gene match. The CDR3 has 13 residues. The CDR3 loop reads CASSPIQGGEQFF. The CDR3 region has the DNA TGTGCCAGCAGCCCTATACAGGGGGGTGAGCAGTTCTTC.

The CDR3 DNA follows: TGTGCCAGCAGTCAGGGACAGGGGCCGTACTACGAGCAGTACTTC. Encoded protein: CASSQGQGPYYEQYF. The J gene is TRBJ2-7, the V gene TRBV5-5, with TRBD1 identical over 10 bases. The CDR3 spans 15 residues. The germline V gene has CDR1 SGHKS and CDR2 YYEKEE (reference sequence). The junction had 8 bases not matched to a gene; V was cut back by 5 bases and J by 3 bases.

V usage is TRBV13 and J usage is TRBJ2-1; D gene uncertain. Germline V gene sequence: CDR1 PRHDT, CDR2 FYEKMQ (reference sequence). V lost 0 bases and J 1 base, leaving 7 bases between the germline ends. This CDR3 is built from 15 residues. CDR3 bases: TGTGCCAGCAGCTTAGGCTGGGGTTCCTACAATGAGCAGTTCTTC. It yields the protein CASSLGWGSYNEQFF.

This clonotype was found a few times. The CDR3 nucleotides are TGTGCCAGCAGCATCCAGGGGGATGGGGCCAACGTCCTGACTTTC. Its protein product is CASSIQGDGANVLTF. The chain combines TRBV9 with TRBJ2-6, with TRBD1 matching 7 bases. V was clipped by 4 bases and J by 3 bases; unmatched bases: 4. The CDR3 consists of 15 residues. CDR1 and CDR2 (germline): SGDLS, YYNGEE.

This clonotype was counted only a few times. The chain has TRBV18 and TRBJ2-7; a possible D gene is TRBD2 (5 bases). The CDR3 is made up of 13 amino acids. Trimming took off 5 bases at V and 0 bases at J, with 8 bases between the two ends. CDR1 is KGHSH, CDR2 LQKENI, per germline. The DNA of the CDR3 is TGTGCCAGCTCAAGGGAGACCTCCTACGAGCAGTACTTC. Translated, it gives CASSRETSYEQYF.

The chain is built from TRBV10-3 and TRBJ2-3, with D possibly being TRBD2 (6 bases). The CDR3 sequence is 14 residues long. V lost 9 bases and J 1 base, leaving 14 bases between the germline ends. CDR1 is ENHRY, CDR2 SYGVKD, per germline. The CDR3 DNA sequence: TGTGCCATAGATAGCGGCCTTGGCACAGATACGCAGTATTTT. It yields the protein CAIDSGLGTDTQYF.

This clonotype was observed a few times. The chain links TRBV27 to TRBJ1-5, with unresolved D. V was cut by 0 bases and J by 2 bases, with 8 bases left in between. CDR1 and CDR2 (germline): MNHEY, SMNVEV (reference sequence). The CDR3 is 15 residues long. The CDR3 is CASSLSWAGNQPQHF. CDR3 nucleotide sequence: TGTGCCAGCAGTTTATCCTGGGCAGGCAATCAGCCCCAGCATTTT.